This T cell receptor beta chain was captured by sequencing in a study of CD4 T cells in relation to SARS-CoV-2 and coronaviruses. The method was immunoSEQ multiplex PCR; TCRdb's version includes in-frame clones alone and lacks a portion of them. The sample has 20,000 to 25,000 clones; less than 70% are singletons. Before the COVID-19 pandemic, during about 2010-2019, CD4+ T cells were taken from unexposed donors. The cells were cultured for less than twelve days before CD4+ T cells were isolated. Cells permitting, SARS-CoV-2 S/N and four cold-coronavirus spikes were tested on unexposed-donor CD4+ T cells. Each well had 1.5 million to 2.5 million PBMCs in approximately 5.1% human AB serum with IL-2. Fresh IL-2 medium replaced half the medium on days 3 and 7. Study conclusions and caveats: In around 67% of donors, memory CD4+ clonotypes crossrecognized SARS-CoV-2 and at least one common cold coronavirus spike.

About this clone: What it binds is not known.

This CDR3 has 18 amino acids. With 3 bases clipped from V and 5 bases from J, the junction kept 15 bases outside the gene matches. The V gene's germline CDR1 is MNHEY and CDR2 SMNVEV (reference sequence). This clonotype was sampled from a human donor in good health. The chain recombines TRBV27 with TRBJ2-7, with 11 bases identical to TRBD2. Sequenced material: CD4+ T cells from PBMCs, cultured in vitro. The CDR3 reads CASSLGLGLAGTGDEQYF. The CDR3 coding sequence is TGTGCCAGCAGTTTGGGCCTCGGACTAGCGGGTACCGGGGACGAGCAGTACTTC.